A single sample is the source of the 13 T cell receptor beta chains below, sequenced in a study of blood T cell repertoires in COVID-19. The protocol was immunoSEQ multiplex PCR, while the TCRdb copy is restricted to in-frame clones and leaves out a portion. The table has 45,000 to 55,000 clones, about 86% seen once. The sample comprised peripheral blood. Source of these receptors: a man aged 70-80 years with active COVID-19.

The sample holds a few counts of this clone. This chain joins TRBV10-3 and TRBJ1-6, with a possible D match to TRBD1 (5 bases). The V gene's germline CDR1 is ENHRY and CDR2 SYGVKD. V gave up 3 bases and J gave up 7 bases, with 10 bases separating them. CDR3 length: 14 residues. The CDR3 region has the DNA TGTGCCATCAGTGAACCTGACAGCAATTCACCCCTCCACTTT. Translated: CAISEPDSNSPLHF.

The count of this clone is one. The chain recombines TRBV5-4 with TRBJ2-5, with D maybe TRBD2 (6 bases). The V gene lost 7 bases and the J gene lost 5 bases, with 15 bases spanning the gap. This CDR3 is 13 amino acids long. The V gene's germline CDR1 is SGHNT and CDR2 YYREEE (reference sequence). CDR3 sequence: CASVRGRGETQYF. In DNA form, the CDR3 reads TGTGCCAGCGTGCGGGGTCGAGGTGAGACCCAGTACTTC. The complete variable domain, with remaining parts taken from reference TRBV5-4 and TRBJ2-5, reads ETGVTQSPTHLIKTRGQQVTLRCSSQSGHNTVSWYQQALGQGPQFIFQYYREEENGRGNFPPRFSGLQFPNYSSELNVNALELDDSALYLCASVRGRGETQYFGPGTRLLVL.

The chain uses TRBV19 and TRBJ2-7, with D maybe TRBD1 (6 bases). V lost 7 bases and J 2 bases, leaving 12 bases between the germline ends. The germline CDR1 and CDR2 sequences are LNHDA and SQIVND (reference sequence). This CDR3 contains 13 residues. CDR3 bases: TGTGCCAGTACCCGAACAGGGACCTACGAGCAGTACTTC. The encoded protein is CASTRTGTYEQYF.

The chain has TRBV5-5 and TRBJ1-3, with 9 bases fitting TRBD1. The CDR3 contains 15 residues. Germline CDR1 reads SGHKS; CDR2 reads YYEKEE (reference sequence). V gave up 7 bases and J gave up 1 base; unmatched junction bases: 6. The CDR3 nucleotides are TGTGCCAGCCTCCGGGACAGGGTTTCTGGAAACACCATATATTTT. Translated, it gives CASLRDRVSGNTIYF.

This clone appeared a few times. V and J are TRBV19 and TRBJ1-2, with D perhaps matching TRBD1 (5 bases). This CDR3 contains 16 residues. Trimming shortened V by 5 bases and J by 4 bases, and 20 bases separated the two germline ends. Germline CDR1 is LNHDA and CDR2 is SQIVND (reference sequence). The CDR3 bases are TGTGCCAGTAGTCCCGGGGGTGGAGGAGCTACCTATGGCTACACCTTC. Encoded protein: CASSPGGGGATYGYTF.

V usage is TRBV19 and J usage is TRBJ2-3, with D tentatively TRBD1 (5 bases). Looked up from germline, CDR1 is LNHDA and CDR2 is SQIVND (reference sequence). Trimming removed 8 bases from V and 3 bases from J, with 15 bases in between. CDR3 length: 14 residues. CDR3 in DNA: TGTGCCAGTCTTCCTCCTTCAGGGACAGATACGCAGTATTTT. This encodes CASLPPSGTDTQYF.

The chain uses TRBV6-2 or TRBV6-3 and TRBJ2-4; 16 bases are a match to TRBD2. V was pared by 6 bases and J by 4 bases, with 6 bases of the junction left unmatched. The CDR3 runs 17 residues. Germline CDR1 reads MNHEY; CDR2 reads SVGEGT. The CDR3 loop is CASSQGLAGGRKNIQYF. The DNA for the CDR3 is TGTGCCAGCAGCCAGGGACTAGCGGGGGGGCGGAAAAACATTCAGTACTTC.

The CDR3 loop reads CASSLNLAGGETQYF. In DNA, the CDR3 is TGTGCCAGCAGCTTGAACCTAGCGGGGGGGGAGACCCAGTACTTC. The chain has TRBV5-4 and TRBJ2-5, with TRBD2 matching 12 bases. Unmatched junction bases numbered 3, after V lost 1 base and J lost 5 bases. The germline CDR1 and CDR2 sequences are SGHNT and YYREEE (reference sequence). The CDR3 has 15 amino acids.

The chain has TRBV28 and TRBJ1-2; D not certain. V was pared by 8 bases and J by 7 bases, with 11 bases between. The germline gives CDR1 MDHEN, CDR2 SYDVKM. The CDR3 length is 11 residues. Here the CDR3 reads CASGSGPGYTF. Written as DNA, the CDR3 is TGTGCCAGCGGGAGCGGGCCTGGCTACACCTTC.

The V and J genes are TRBV15 and TRBJ2-5, with a weak D call TRBD1 (6 bases). The germline V gene encodes CDR1 LNHNV and CDR2 YYDKDF (reference sequence). V lost 1 base and J 0 bases, leaving 9 bases between the germline ends. This CDR3 is built from 15 residues. For the CDR3, the DNA is TGTGCCACCAGCAGAGGGGGGCGGTACCAAGAGACCCAGTACTTC. Translated, it gives CATSRGGRYQETQYF.

The chain couples TRBV5-1 to TRBJ1-2; D might be TRBD1 (6 bases). The CDR3 runs 14 residues. Deletions cut 5 bases from V and 8 bases from J, with 19 bases between. Germline V gives CDR1 SGHRS, CDR2 YFSETQ. DNA for the CDR3: TGCGCCAGCAGTTACGCAGGGGAAAGGAAAGGCTACACCTTC. Residues: CASSYAGERKGYTF.

The chain joins TRBV7-3 to TRBJ2-2; 8 bases align to TRBD1. The ends lost 3 bases at V and 4 bases at J; junction bases unmatched: 4. CDR3 length: 15 residues. CDR1 and CDR2 from the germline V gene are SGHTA and FQGTGA. The CDR3 region is CASSFRTGSTGELFF. The CDR3 bases are TGTGCCAGCAGCTTTCGGACAGGGTCCACCGGGGAGCTGTTTTTT.

The chain is built from TRBV10-3 and TRBJ1-5; TRBD1 is a possible D gene (6 bases). V was shortened by 0 bases and J by 2 bases, with 14 bases between the two germline ends. The CDR3 is 17 residues long. Germline V CDR1 and CDR2: ENHRY, SYGVKD. CDR3 sequence (DNA): TGTGCCATCAGTGAGTCAGGCAGGGGTCATGGCAATCAGCCCCAGCATTTT. Its translation: CAISESGRGHGNQPQHF.